Following are 20 T cell receptor delta chains from one sample sequenced in a study of Vδ1+ human thymocytes. Overall study results and limits: Highly polyclonal TRG and TRD repertoires with Gaussian CDR3 length distributions appeared in thymus.

No cognate antigen is known for these TCRs. Sequences come from RNA converted to cDNA by reverse transcription. CDR3 amplicons came from multiplex PCR with pooled V-gene forward and constant-region reverse primers. TCRdb redid clone calling on the multiplex PCR reads using CATT. The sample holds about 75,000 delta-chain clones; approximately 37% are singletons and the top ten take approximately 0.3%. The source material was Vdelta1+ gamma-delta thymocytes from the thymus. Subset denoted: FACS-sorted CD3+ TCRalphabeta- TCRVdelta1+ TCRVdelta2- thymocytes. These receptors were collected from a boy under two years old who had congenital heart surgery.

V and J are TRDV1 and TRDJ1; TRDD3 matches at 7 bases. CDR3 length: 18 residues. Looked up from germline, CDR1 is TSWWSYY and CDR2 is QGS. V trimming: 1 base; J trimming: 1 base; junction bases outside the gene matches: 12. CDR3 protein: CALGEPEIGGRSTDKLIF. The DNA of the CDR3 is TGTGCTCTTGGGGAACCGGAGATTGGGGGACGTTCCACCGATAAACTCATCTTT.

This clone was observed a handful of times. This chain links TRDV1 with TRDJ1; TRDD3 agrees at 12 bases. The CDR3 spans 26 residues. V shed 3 bases and J 0 bases; nucleotides not matched to a gene: 32. Germline CDR1 reads TSWWSYY; CDR2 reads QGS. The DNA of the CDR3 is TGTGCTCTTGGGGACATGGGATTATCCACGGGACTGGGGGATACTTTGAAGCTCCGGTACACCGATAAACTCATCTTT. It encodes CALGDMGLSTGLGDTLKLRYTDKLIF.

This clone was counted only a few times. This chain joins TRDV1 and TRDJ1, with D possibly being TRDD3 (6 bases). V lost 5 bases, J lost 0 bases, and 19 bases lay in between. This CDR3 comprises 17 residues. Germline V CDR1 and CDR2: TSWWSYY, QGS. Written as DNA, the CDR3 is TGTGCTCTTGGGATACCCTTGGGGGTCCCGTACACCGATAAACTCATCTTT. Translated: CALGIPLGVPYTDKLIF.

This sequence joins TRDV2 and TRDJ3; 10 bases line up with TRDD3. Losses at the gene ends were 9 bases for V and 0 bases for J; bases not matched to a gene: 13. Germline CDR1 GEAIGNYY, CDR2 EKD. The CDR3 is 19 residues long. The CDR3 reads CATITGGSTSSWDTRQMFF. The CDR3 coding sequence is TGTGCCACCATTACTGGGGGATCAACTAGCTCCTGGGACACCCGACAGATGTTTTTC.

This chain links TRDV1 with TRDJ1; 7 bases are shared with TRDD3. CDR3 size: 30 residues. In germline, CDR1 is TSWWSYY, CDR2 QGS. After removal of 0 bases from V and 0 bases from J, the junction contained 46 bases not matched to a gene. The chain's CDR3 is CALGELRGPRLRPFKLRRSSLGKHTDKLIF. The CDR3 DNA follows: TGTGCTCTTGGGGAACTTAGGGGGCCACGTCTACGCCCCTTCAAACTACGGAGAAGTTCACTGGGGAAGCACACCGATAAACTCATCTTT.

The rearrangement joins TRDV1 to TRDJ1; 9 bases line up with TRDD3. The length of the CDR3 is 22 residues. Germline V gives CDR1 TSWWSYY, CDR2 QGS. The V gene end was trimmed by 6 bases and the J gene end by 0 bases; junction bases not matched to a gene: 26. The CDR3 region is CALGGVLVLTGTGGRNTDKLIF. CDR3 DNA sequence: TGTGCTCTTGGAGGGGTCCTGGTTCTCACGGGGACTGGGGGACGCAACACCGATAAACTCATCTTT.

Only a few counts were recorded for this clone. The chain employs TRDV1 and TRDJ1, with 11 bases identical to TRDD3. Germline CDR1 and CDR2: TSWWSYY and QGS. This CDR3 contains 26 residues. V lost 0 bases to trimming and J lost 3 bases; unmatched junction nucleotides: 33. The CDR3 spells CALGELPDLAFLRGTWGIPLADKLIF. The DNA of the CDR3 is TGTGCTCTTGGGGAACTACCAGACCTGGCCTTCCTACGTGGAACCTGGGGGATACCCCTTGCCGATAAACTCATCTTT.

The chain uses TRDV1 and TRDJ1; D is perhaps TRDD2 (6 bases). This CDR3 spans 21 amino acids. Looked up from germline, CDR1 is TSWWSYY and CDR2 is QGS. V shed 4 bases and J shed 0 bases, with 30 bases lying between them. The DNA for the CDR3 is TGTGCTCTTGGGGCCTTGTGGGCCACTTCCTCCGGGGGCTGGTACACCGATAAACTCATCTTT. It translates to CALGALWATSSGGWYTDKLIF.

A word on this clone: One end of the junction varies from germline; a read error may be responsible. The V call is TRDV2, the J call TRDJ1, with D possibly matching TRDD3 (6 bases). There are 18 residues in the CDR3. CDR1 and CDR2 from the germline V gene are GEAIGNYY and EKD. For the CDR3, the DNA is TGTGCCTGTGCCACCTGGTGGGGACCGGGGGACCACACCGATAAACTCATCTTT. Protein sequence: CACATWWGPGDHTDKLIF.

The chain recombines TRDV1 with TRDJ1; TRDD3 matches at 13 bases. The CDR3 contains 18 residues. CDR1 is TSWWSYY and CDR2 is QGS in the germline V gene. Trimming took 0 bases from V and 1 from J; bases not matched to a gene: 5. CDR3 sequence reads: CALGELYWGIRITDKLIF. The CDR3 nucleotides read TGTGCTCTTGGGGAACTGTACTGGGGGATACGGATCACCGATAAACTCATCTTT.

V usage is TRDV1 and J usage is TRDJ1; possibly TRDD3 for D (7 bases). Germline V gives CDR1 TSWWSYY, CDR2 QGS. Trimming removed 7 bases at V and 9 bases at J, with 48 bases between. This CDR3 spans 23 amino acids. The CDR3 DNA follows: TGTGCTCTTGCGGCCTTCCCCGGCCCCATTTTACTTACTGGGGCCTTCAATCCGAGGGAACTCATCTTT. This encodes CALAAFPGPILLTGAFNPRELIF.

This clone was picked up a small number of times. V is TRDV1 and J is TRDJ1; D might be TRDD2 (6 bases). The CDR3 has 13 residues. The germline V gene has CDR1 TSWWSYY and CDR2 QGS. The ends were cut back, 6 bases at V and 5 bases at J, with 13 bases in the middle. CDR3 sequence (DNA): TGTGCTCTTGGTACGCCTTCCGTAGATAAACTCATCTTT. Its protein is CALGTPSVDKLIF.

This clone was seen only a few times. This rearrangement joins TRDV1 to TRDJ1; 8 bases are shared with TRDD3. Looked up from germline, CDR1 is TSWWSYY and CDR2 is QGS. The CDR3 length is 18 residues. Trimming at V came to 2 bases and at J to 3 bases, leaving 14 bases not matched to a gene. The CDR3 coding sequence is TGTGCTCTTGGGGAAAGCTATATGAAAGGGGATACCTCCGATAAACTCATCTTT. Translating it yields CALGESYMKGDTSDKLIF.

The chain carries TRDV1 and TRDJ1; 13 bases agree with TRDD3. This CDR3 has 24 amino acids. V dropped 3 bases and J dropped 7; count of bases not matched to a gene: 32. Germline CDR1 reads TSWWSYY; CDR2 reads QGS. The CDR3 region has the DNA TGTGCTCTTGGGGATGAAGGCATGATGCGACCTACACCGAGGTACTGGGGGATACGGGCTAAACTCATCTTT. Encoded protein: CALGDEGMMRPTPRYWGIRAKLIF.

The chain combines TRDV1 with TRDJ1; 7 positions agree with TRDD3. The CDR3 runs 23 residues. The V and J ends lost 1 base and 0 bases, in that order; junction bases with no gene match: 26. Per the germline V gene, CDR1 is TSWWSYY and CDR2 is QGS. The CDR3 bases are TGTGCTCTTGGGGAACCAGGGGTGGTCCTTCTTTTACTACTGGGGAACTACACCGATAAACTCATCTTT. It yields the protein CALGEPGVVLLLLLGNYTDKLIF.

V is TRDV1 and J is TRDJ1; tentatively, D is TRDD3 (6 bases). CDR3 length equals 17 residues. CDR1 TSWWSYY and CDR2 QGS come from the germline V gene. The V end lost 0 bases, the J end lost 6 bases, and 20 bases lay between the germline ends. CDR3: CALGELGGAQGYYKLIF. CDR3 DNA sequence: TGTGCTCTTGGGGAACTGGGCGGCGCCCAGGGATATTATAAACTCATCTTT.

Only a few counts were recorded for this clone. The J gene is TRDJ1, the V gene TRDV1; 10 nucleotides agree with TRDD3. Per the germline V gene, CDR1 is TSWWSYY and CDR2 is QGS. The CDR3 runs 21 residues. With V trimmed by 2 bases and J by 0 bases, 18 bases remained unmatched. CDR3 DNA sequence: TGTGCTCTTGGGGAAGGATATTCCTACCACGGTACTGGGGGATACACCGATAAACTCATCTTT. This sequence encodes CALGEGYSYHGTGGYTDKLIF.

The V and J genes are TRDV1 and TRDJ1, with a tentative D call TRDD2 (6 bases). The CDR3 sequence is 19 residues long. The germline V gene encodes CDR1 TSWWSYY and CDR2 QGS. The germline V and J ends were trimmed by 0 bases and 0 bases, with 20 bases remaining between them. Written as DNA, the CDR3 is TGTGCTCTTGGGGAACTGAAGGACTTCCTCACCCTATACACCGATAAACTCATCTTT. It codes for CALGELKDFLTLYTDKLIF.

The rearrangement links TRDV1 to TRDJ1; 9 positions agree with TRDD3. CDR3 length: 18 residues. The ends lost 3 bases at V and 2 bases at J; junction bases unmatched: 13. Germline V CDR1 and CDR2: TSWWSYY, QGS. The CDR3 is CALGDPFPTGGPTDKLIF. CDR3 nucleotides: TGTGCTCTTGGGGACCCATTTCCTACTGGGGGACCTACCGATAAACTCATCTTT.

J is TRDJ1 and V is TRDV1; D is unclear. Germline lookup yields CDR1 TSWWSYY and CDR2 QGS. The CDR3 is 16 residues long. V lost 1 base and J 1 base, leaving 13 bases between the germline ends. The DNA for the CDR3 is TGTGCTCTTGGGGAACCTTCTACCTCCGGCACCGATAAACTCATCTTT. Its protein is CALGEPSTSGTDKLIF.